The present T cell receptor (beta chain) was sequenced within a study of blood T cells in healthy people across ages. Study-wide results and caveats: Aged donors had fewer naive CD4+ cells and lower diversity than long-lived donors.

V lost 0 bases and J lost 0; bases outside the gene matches: 10. The CDR3 has 18 residues. Per germline, CDR1 SGDLS and CDR2 YYNGEE. For the second PCR, which ran for about 7 to 11 cycles, a sample-barcoded 5' primer and a J-beta primer mix were used. Each CDR3 protein gets one entry after TCRdb re-called the 5' RACE reads with MiXCR. The sample yields 630,000 or so distinct CDR3 sequences, 32% seen once. There are many counts of this clonotype. Its target is unknown. The sequence derives from a woman older than 75 in good health. Sequenced sample: blood. The chain links TRBV9 to TRBJ2-5; TRBD2 matches at 8 bases. CDR3 sequence reads: CASSVGRGGRGNQETQYF. As DNA, the CDR3 is TGTGCCAGCAGCGTAGGTCGCGGGGGGAGGGGAAACCAAGAGACCCAGTACTTC.